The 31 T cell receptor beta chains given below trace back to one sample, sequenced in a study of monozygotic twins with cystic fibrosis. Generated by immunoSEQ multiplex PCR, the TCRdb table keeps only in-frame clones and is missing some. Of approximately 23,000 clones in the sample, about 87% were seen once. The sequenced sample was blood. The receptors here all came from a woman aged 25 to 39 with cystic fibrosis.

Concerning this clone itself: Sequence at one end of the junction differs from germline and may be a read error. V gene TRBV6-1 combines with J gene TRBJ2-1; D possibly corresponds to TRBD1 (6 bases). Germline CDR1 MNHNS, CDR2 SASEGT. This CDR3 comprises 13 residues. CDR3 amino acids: CASSDRGYTEQFF. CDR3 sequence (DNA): TGTGCCAGCAGTGACAGGGGCTACACTGAGCAGTTCTTC.

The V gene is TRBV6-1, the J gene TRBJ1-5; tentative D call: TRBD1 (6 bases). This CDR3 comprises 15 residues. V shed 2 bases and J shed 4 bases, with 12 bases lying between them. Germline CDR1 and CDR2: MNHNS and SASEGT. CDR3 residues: CASSESQGWNQPQHF. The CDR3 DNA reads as TGTGCCAGCAGTGAAAGCCAGGGGTGGAATCAGCCCCAGCATTTT.

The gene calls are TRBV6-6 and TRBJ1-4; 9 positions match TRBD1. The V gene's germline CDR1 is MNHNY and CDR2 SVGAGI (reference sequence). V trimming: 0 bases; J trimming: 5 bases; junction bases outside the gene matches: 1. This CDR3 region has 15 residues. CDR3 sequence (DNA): TGTGCCAGCAGTTACTCCGGGACAGGGAATGAAAAACTGTTTTTT. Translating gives CASSYSGTGNEKLFF.

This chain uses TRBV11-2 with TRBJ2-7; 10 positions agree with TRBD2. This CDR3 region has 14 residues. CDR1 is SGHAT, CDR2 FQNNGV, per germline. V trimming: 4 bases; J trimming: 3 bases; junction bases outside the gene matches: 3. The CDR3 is CASSSPSGGYEQYF. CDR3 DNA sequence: TGTGCCAGCAGCTCTCCTAGCGGGGGCTACGAGCAGTACTTC.

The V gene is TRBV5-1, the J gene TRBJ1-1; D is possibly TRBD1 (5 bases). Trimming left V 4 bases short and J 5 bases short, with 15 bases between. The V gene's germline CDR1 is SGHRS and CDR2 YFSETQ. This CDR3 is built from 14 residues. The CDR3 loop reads CASSPRVGGTEAFF. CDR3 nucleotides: TGCGCCAGCAGCCCAAGGGTGGGGGGAACTGAAGCTTTCTTT.

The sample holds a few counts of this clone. The DNA for the CDR3 is TGTGCCAGCAGTTCTGGAAACACCATATATTTT. The encoded protein is CASSSGNTIYF. This chain connects TRBV25-1 to TRBJ1-3; D call uncertain. Trimming took 5 bases from V and 1 from J, leaving 0 bases between them. Germline V gives CDR1 MGHDK, CDR2 SYGVNS. The CDR3 loop spans 11 amino acids.

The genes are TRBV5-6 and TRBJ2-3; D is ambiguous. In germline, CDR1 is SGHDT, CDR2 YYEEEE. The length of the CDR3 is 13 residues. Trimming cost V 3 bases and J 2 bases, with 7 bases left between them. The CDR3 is CASSSAPTDTQYF. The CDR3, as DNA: TGTGCCAGCAGCTCCGCCCCCACAGATACGCAGTATTTT.

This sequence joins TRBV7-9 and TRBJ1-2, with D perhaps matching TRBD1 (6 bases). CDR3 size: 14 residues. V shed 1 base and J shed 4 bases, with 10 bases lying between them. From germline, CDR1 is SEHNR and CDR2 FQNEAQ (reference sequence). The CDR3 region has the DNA TGTGCCAGCAGCTTAGAAGGCAGGGGCTATGGCTACACCTTC. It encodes CASSLEGRGYGYTF.

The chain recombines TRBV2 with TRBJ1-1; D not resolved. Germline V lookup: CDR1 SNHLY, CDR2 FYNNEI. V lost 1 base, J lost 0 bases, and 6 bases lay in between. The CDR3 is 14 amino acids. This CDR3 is CASSEEKVNTEAFF. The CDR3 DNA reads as TGTGCCAGCAGTGAAGAAAAGGTGAACACTGAAGCTTTCTTT. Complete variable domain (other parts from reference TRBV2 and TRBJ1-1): EPEVTQTPSHQVTQMGQEVILRCVPISNHLYFYWYRQILGQKVEFLVSFYNNEISEKSEIFDDQFSVERPDGSNFTLKIRSTKLEDSAMYFCASSEEKVNTEAFFGQGTRLTVV.

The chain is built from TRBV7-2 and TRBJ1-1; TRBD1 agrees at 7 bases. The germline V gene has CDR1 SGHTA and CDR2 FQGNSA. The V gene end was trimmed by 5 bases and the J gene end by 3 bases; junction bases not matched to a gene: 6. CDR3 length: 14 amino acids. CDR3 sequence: CASSRQGRDTEAFF. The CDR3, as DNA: TGTGCCAGCAGCCGACAGGGAAGGGACACTGAAGCTTTCTTT.

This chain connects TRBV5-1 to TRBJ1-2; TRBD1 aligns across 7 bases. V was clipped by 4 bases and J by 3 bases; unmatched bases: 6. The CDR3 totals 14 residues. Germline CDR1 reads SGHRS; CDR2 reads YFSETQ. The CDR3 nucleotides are TGCGCCAGCAGCCCTGGGACAGTCGACTATGGCTACACCTTC. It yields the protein CASSPGTVDYGYTF.

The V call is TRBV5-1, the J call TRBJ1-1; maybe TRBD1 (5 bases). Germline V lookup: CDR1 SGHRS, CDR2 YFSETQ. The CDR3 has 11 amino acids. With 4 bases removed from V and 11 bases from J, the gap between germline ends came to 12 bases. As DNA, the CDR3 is TGCGCCAGCAGCATCACAGGAGTGGCTTTCTTT. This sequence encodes CASSITGVAFF.

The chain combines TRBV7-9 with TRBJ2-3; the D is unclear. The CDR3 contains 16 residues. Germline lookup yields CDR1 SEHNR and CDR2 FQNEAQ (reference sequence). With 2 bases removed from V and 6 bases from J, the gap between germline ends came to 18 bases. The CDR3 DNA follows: TGTGCCAGCAGCTTACACCTCAGAGCAGTACGGGATACGCAGTATTTT. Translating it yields CASSLHLRAVRDTQYF.

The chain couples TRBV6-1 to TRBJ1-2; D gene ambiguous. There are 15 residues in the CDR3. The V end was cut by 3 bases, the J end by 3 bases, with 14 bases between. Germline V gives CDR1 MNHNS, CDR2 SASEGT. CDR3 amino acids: CASSERQELYYGYTF. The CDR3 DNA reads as TGTGCCAGCAGTGAGAGGCAGGAGCTCTACTATGGCTACACCTTC.

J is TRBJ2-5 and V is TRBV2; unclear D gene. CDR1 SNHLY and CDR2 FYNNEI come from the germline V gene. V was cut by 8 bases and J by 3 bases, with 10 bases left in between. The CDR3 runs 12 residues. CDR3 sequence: CASLRLEETQYF. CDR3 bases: TGTGCCAGCCTCCGGTTGGAAGAGACCCAGTACTTC. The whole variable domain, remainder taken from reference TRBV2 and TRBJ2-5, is EPEVTQTPSHQVTQMGQEVILRCVPISNHLYFYWYRQILGQKVEFLVSFYNNEISEKSEIFDDQFSVERPDGSNFTLKIRSTKLEDSAMYFCASLRLEETQYFGPGTRLLVL.

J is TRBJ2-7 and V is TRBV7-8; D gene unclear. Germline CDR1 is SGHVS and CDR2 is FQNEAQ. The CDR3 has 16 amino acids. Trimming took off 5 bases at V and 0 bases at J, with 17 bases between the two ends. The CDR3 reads CASSPPRASSSYEQYF. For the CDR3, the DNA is TGTGCCAGCAGCCCCCCCCGAGCTTCGAGCTCCTACGAGCAGTACTTC.

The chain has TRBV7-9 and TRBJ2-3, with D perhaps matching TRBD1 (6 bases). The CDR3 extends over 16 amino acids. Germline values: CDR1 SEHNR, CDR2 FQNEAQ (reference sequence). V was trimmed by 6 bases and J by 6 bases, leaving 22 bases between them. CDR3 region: CASSYSQGIEADTQYF. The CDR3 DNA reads TGTGCCAGCAGTTATAGCCAGGGGATTGAGGCTGATACGCAGTATTTT.

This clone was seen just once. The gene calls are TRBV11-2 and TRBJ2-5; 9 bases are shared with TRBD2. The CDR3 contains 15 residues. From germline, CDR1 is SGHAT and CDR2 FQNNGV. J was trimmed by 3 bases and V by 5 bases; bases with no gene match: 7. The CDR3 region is CASSTKRGEKETQYF. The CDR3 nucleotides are TGTGCCAGCAGCACAAAGCGGGGGGAAAAAGAGACCCAGTACTTC.

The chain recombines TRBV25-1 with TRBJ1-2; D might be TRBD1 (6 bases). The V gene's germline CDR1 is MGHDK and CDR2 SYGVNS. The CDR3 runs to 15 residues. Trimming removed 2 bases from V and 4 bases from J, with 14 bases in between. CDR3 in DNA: TGTGCCAGCAGTGAACCAGGGGCTGAAGTCTATGGCTACACCTTC. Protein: CASSEPGAEVYGYTF.

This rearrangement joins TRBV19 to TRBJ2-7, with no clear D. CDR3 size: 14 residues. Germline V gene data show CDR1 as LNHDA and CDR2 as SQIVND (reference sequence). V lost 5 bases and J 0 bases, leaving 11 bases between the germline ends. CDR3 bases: TGTGCCAGTAGTCCGACATTTCGCTCCTACGAGCAGTACTTC. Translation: CASSPTFRSYEQYF.

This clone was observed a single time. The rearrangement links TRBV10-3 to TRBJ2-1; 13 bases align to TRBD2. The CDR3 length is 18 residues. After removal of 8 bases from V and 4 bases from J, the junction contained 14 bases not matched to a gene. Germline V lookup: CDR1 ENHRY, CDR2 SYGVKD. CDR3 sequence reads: CAIGDNSKLAGGYNEQFF. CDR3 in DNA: TGTGCCATCGGCGACAACTCCAAACTAGCGGGGGGGTACAATGAGCAGTTCTTC.

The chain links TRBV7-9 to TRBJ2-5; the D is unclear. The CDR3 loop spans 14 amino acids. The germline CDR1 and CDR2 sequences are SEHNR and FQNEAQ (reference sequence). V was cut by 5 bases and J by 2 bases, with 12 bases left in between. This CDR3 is CASSPRNEQETQYF. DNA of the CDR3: TGTGCCAGCAGCCCGCGTAATGAGCAAGAGACCCAGTACTTC.

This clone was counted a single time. The CDR3 region has the DNA TGTGCCAGCAGCCCCCGGGACAGGGGGCTCGGGGAGCTGTTTTTT. Its translation: CASSPRDRGLGELFF. This rearrangement joins TRBV14 to TRBJ2-2, with TRBD1 matching 12 bases. Germline V gene data show CDR1 as SGHDN and CDR2 as FVKESK. With V trimmed by 4 bases and J by 7 bases, 4 bases remained unmatched. The CDR3 is made up of 15 amino acids.

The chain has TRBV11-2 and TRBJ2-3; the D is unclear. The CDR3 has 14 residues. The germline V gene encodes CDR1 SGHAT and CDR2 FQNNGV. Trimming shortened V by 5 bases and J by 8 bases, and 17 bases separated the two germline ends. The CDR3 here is CASSPEWGGSTQYF. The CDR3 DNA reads TGTGCCAGCAGCCCGGAATGGGGTGGAAGTACGCAGTATTTT.

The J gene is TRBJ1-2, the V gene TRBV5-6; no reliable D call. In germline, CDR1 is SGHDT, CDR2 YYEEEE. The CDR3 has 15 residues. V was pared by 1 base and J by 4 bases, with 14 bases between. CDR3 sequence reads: CASSLRFRLGYGYTF. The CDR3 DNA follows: TGTGCCAGCAGCTTGAGGTTTCGACTAGGCTATGGCTACACCTTC.

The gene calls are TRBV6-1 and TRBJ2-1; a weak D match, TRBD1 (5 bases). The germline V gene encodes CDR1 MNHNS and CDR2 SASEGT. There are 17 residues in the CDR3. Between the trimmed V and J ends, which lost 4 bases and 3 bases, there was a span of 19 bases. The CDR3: CASSARGETAIYNEQFF. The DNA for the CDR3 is TGTGCCAGCAGTGCACGTGGTGAGACAGCGATCTACAATGAGCAGTTCTTC.

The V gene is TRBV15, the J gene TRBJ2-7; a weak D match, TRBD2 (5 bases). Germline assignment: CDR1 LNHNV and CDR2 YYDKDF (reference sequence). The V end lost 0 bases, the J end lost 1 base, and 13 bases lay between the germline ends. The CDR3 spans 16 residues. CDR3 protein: CATSRDPFRESYEQYF. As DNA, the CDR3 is TGTGCCACCAGCAGAGATCCCTTTAGGGAGTCCTACGAGCAGTACTTC.

The CDR3 sequence is CAISGTAGSQPQHF. For the CDR3, the DNA is TGTGCCATCAGTGGGACCGCCGGTAGTCAGCCCCAGCATTTT. This rearrangement joins TRBV10-3 to TRBJ1-5; D is unclear. Per the germline V gene, CDR1 is ENHRY and CDR2 is SYGVKD. CDR3 size: 14 residues. V lost 4 bases and J lost 6, with 13 bases in between.

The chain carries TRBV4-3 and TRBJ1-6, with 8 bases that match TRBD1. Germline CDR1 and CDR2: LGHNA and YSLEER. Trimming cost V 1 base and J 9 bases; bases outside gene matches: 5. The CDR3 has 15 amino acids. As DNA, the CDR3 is TGCGCCAGCAGCCAAGGCAGGGGGCAAGGTTCACCCCTCCACTTT. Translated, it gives CASSQGRGQGSPLHF.

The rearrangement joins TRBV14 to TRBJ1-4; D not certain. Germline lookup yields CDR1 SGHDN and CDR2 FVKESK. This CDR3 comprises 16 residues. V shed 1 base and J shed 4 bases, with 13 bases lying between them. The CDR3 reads CASSQGSSRINEKLFF. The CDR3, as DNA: TGTGCCAGCAGCCAAGGGTCCAGCCGCATTAATGAAAAACTGTTTTTT.

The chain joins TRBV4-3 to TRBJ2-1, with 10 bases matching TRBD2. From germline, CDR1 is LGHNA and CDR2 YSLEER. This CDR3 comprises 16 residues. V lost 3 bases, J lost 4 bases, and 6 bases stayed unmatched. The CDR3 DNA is TGCGCCAGCAGCCAGGCTAGCGGGGGTAAATACAATGAGCAGTTCTTC. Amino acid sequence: CASSQASGGKYNEQFF.